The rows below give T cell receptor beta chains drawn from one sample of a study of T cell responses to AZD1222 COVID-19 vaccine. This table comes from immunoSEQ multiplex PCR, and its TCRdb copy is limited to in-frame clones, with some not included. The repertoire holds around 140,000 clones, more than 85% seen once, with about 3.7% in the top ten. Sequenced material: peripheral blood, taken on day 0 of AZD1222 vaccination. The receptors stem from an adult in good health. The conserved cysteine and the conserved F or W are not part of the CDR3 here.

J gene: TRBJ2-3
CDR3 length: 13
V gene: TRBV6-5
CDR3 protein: ASSYAGSSTDTQY

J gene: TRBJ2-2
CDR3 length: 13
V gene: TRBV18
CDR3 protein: ASSEQGPNTGELF

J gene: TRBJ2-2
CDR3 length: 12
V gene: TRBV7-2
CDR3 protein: ASSFSGRAGELF

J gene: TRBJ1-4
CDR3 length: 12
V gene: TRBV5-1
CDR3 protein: ASSVTAFDEKLF

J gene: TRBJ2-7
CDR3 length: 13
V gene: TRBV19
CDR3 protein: ASSPSAGGSYEQY

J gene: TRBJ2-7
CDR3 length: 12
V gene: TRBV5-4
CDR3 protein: ASSSRDPPYEQY

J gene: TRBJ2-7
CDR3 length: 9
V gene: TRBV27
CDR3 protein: ATHRGSEQY

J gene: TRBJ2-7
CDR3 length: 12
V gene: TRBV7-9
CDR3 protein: ASSLAAGPYEQY

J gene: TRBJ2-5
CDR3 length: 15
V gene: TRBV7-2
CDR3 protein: ASYPTRRTPLRVAQY

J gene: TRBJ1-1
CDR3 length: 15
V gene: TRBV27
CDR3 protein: ASSTHRPGPLNTEAF

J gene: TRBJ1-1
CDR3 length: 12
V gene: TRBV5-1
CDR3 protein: ASMGVSGNTEAF

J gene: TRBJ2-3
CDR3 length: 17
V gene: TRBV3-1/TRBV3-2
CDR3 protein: ASSQNGGGSTLPQDTQY

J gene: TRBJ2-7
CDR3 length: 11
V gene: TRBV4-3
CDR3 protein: ASSHGERYEQY

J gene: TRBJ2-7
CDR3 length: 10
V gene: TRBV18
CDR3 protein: ASSPKGGLQY

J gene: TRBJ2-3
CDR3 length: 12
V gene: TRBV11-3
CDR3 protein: ASSRTSGLNTQY

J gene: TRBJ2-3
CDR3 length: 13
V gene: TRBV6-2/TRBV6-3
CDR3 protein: ASSLGGSDADTQY

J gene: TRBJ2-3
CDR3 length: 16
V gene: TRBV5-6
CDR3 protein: ASSLALLARTSTDTQY

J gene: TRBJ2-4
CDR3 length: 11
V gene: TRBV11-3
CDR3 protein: ASAQARSGIQY

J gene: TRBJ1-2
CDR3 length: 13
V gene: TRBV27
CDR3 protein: ASSSEYDRVRGYT

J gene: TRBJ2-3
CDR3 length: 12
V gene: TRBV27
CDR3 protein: ASSFLGSEDTQY

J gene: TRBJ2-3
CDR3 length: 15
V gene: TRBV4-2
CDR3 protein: ASSQDPVGTDTDTQY

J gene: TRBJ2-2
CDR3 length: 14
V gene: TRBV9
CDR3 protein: ASSPRQQLNTGELF

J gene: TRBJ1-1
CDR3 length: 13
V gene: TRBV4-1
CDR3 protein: ASSPGQGTNTEAF

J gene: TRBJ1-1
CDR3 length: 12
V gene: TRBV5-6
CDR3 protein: ASSWAQRNTEAF

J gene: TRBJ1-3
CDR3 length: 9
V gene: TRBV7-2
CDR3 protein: ASTNGNTIY

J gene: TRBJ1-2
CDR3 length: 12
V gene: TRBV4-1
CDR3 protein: ASSPQTGPYGYT

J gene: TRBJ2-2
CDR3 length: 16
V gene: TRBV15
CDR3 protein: ATSREIGRAGDVGELF

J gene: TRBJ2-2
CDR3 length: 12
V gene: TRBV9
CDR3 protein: ASSFDSHTGELF

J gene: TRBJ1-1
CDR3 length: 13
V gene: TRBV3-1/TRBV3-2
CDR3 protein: ASSPLGQGKPEAF

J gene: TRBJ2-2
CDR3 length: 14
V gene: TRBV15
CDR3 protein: ATSRESGLYTGELF

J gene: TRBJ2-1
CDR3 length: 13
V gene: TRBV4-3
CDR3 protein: ASSQDLGSYNEQF

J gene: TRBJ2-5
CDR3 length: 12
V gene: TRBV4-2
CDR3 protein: ASSQESGGETQY

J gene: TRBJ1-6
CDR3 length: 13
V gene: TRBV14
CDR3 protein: ASSQTGANNSPLH

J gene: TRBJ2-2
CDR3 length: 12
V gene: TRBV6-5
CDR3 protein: ASSSGTLTGELF

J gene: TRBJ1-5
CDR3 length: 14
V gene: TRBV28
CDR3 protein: ASSPLPGRFDQPQH

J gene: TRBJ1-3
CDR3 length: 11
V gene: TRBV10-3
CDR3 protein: ASRHLSGNTIY

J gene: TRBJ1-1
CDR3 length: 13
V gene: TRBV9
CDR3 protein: ASSPWLGGVTEAF

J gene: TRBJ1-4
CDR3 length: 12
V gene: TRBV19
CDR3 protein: ASSIRPSREKLF

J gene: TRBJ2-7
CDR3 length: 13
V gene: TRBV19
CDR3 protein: ASSIGAGVLDEQY

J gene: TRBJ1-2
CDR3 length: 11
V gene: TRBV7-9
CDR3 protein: ASSPGTGYGYT

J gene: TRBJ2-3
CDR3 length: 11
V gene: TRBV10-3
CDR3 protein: AIGTLDADTQY

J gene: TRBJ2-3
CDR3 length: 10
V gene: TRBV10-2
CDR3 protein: ASNQDTDTQY

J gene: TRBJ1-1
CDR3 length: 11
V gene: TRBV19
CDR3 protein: ASLGPPGTEAF

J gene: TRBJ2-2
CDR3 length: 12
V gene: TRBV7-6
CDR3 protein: ASSTDRRTGELF

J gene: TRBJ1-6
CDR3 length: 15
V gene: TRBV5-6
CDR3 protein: ASSLGGSPLGNSPLH

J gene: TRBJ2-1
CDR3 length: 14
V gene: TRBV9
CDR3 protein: ASSVLGTASYNEQF

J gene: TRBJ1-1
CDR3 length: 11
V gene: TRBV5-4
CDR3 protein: ASRDVGSTEAF

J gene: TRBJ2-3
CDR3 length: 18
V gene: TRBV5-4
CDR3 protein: ASSGKTGTGDYPYTDTQY

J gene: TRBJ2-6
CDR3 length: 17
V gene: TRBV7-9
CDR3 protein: ASSLGLGDRTSGANVLT

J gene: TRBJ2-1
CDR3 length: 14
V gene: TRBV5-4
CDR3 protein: ASSPGGPQPYNEQF